This T cell receptor beta chain was found in a study of breast tumors, draining lymph nodes, adjacent tissues. The study, taken as a whole, reports: The data were judged consistent with most tumor T cells coming from lymph node and expanding in tumor. Data only fit, rather than demonstrated, lymph node origin of most tumor T cells.

TCRdb redid the calling of the multiplex PCR reads with MiXCR, one entry per CDR3 protein. The sample gives about 130,000 distinct CDR3 sequences, around 22% of which show up once; about 2.6% is in the top ten. Axillary draining lymph nodes of breast cancer patients supplied the node samples. CDR3 length: 13 amino acids. Deletions cut 3 bases from V and 6 bases from J, with 15 bases between. Germline V gene sequence: CDR1 SQVTM, CDR2 ANQGSEA. This clonotype was counted ten times or more. Its antigen is still unknown. The clonotype comes from a female donor with breast cancer. Some clones in this sample may be carry-over from other donors' samples. This chain connects TRBV29-1 to TRBJ2-7; D is possibly TRBD1 (6 bases). Material: axillary lymph node tissue. CDR3 sequence: CSVEVQGLGEQYF. CDR3 nucleotide sequence: TGCAGCGTTGAGGTTCAGGGGTTGGGCGAGCAGTACTTC.